Listed below are T cell receptor beta chains from one sample, sequenced in a study of cytomegalovirus exposure and HLA in healthy donors. Clones were sequenced by immunoSEQ multiplex PCR, and TCRdb holds only the in-frame ones, with some missing. The sample lists 95,000 to 150,000 clones, around three quarters occurring once. Sequenced input: PBMCs. The receptors derive from a female donor in good health and CMV-seronegative. Both conserved end residues are part of each CDR3. Fields, in order: clone size, J gene, V gene, D gene, CDR3 DNA, CDR3 protein. The D gene is left open where the match is weak. Expanded clones get a size class; other rows say once, few or many, or leave the size out.

clone_size: .; j_call: TRBJ1-1; v_call: TRBV11-2; d_call: .; cdr3_nt: TGTGCCAGCAGCCTCCGACAAACCGGGAACACTGAAGCTTTCTTT; cdr3_aa: CASSLRQTGNTEAFF
clone_size: once; j_call: TRBJ2-4; v_call: TRBV7-2; d_call: TRBD1; cdr3_nt: TGTGCCAGCAGCTATAGAACAGGGGTTGTCAAAAACATTCAGTACTTC; cdr3_aa: CASSYRTGVVKNIQYF
clone_size: .; j_call: TRBJ2-7; v_call: TRBV5-1; d_call: .; cdr3_nt: TGCGCCAGCAGTTCTACCACAGGGATCGGCTACGAGCAGTACTTC; cdr3_aa: CASSSTTGIGYEQYF
clone_size: .; j_call: TRBJ2-1; v_call: TRBV12-1; d_call: .; cdr3_nt: TGTGCCAGCAGCTTCCTCACTGCGGGAGAGTACAATGAGCAGTTCTTC; cdr3_aa: CASSFLTAGEYNEQFF
clone_size: .; j_call: TRBJ1-1; v_call: TRBV7-2; d_call: .; cdr3_nt: TGTGCCAGCAGCTTACTCACAAACAGGGCTGAAGCTTTCTTT; cdr3_aa: CASSLLTNRAEAFF
clone_size: .; j_call: TRBJ1-1; v_call: TRBV7-9; d_call: .; cdr3_nt: TGTGCCAGCAGCTTATCGCGTCAACCCGGGGGAGAAGCTTTCTTT; cdr3_aa: CASSLSRQPGGEAFF
clone_size: .; j_call: TRBJ2-4; v_call: TRBV10-1; d_call: .; cdr3_nt: TGCGCCAGCAGTGAGTCAATTCTCGTCAACAGTCAGTACTTC; cdr3_aa: CASSESILVNSQYF
clone_size: .; j_call: TRBJ1-2; v_call: TRBV30; d_call: .; cdr3_nt: TGTGCCTGGAGTGTACTGGAGGGGTTTCGAGGTGACTATGGCTACACCTTC; cdr3_aa: CAWSVLEGFRGDYGYTF
clone_size: .; j_call: TRBJ2-4; v_call: TRBV5-1; d_call: TRBD2; cdr3_nt: TGCGCCAGCAGCATTAGCGGGAACGGAAACATTCAGTACTTC; cdr3_aa: CASSISGNGNIQYF
clone_size: .; j_call: TRBJ2-1; v_call: TRBV25-1; d_call: .; cdr3_nt: TGTGCCAGCAGTGAACTGGGGGGGCCTATATATGAGCAGTTCTTC; cdr3_aa: CASSELGGPIYEQFF
clone_size: once; j_call: TRBJ1-3; v_call: TRBV7-9; d_call: .; cdr3_nt: TGTGCCAGCAGTCCTCGGACAGATCAAGCCTCTGGAAACACCATATATTTT; cdr3_aa: CASSPRTDQASGNTIYF
clone_size: .; j_call: TRBJ2-3; v_call: TRBV5-1; d_call: .; cdr3_nt: TGCGCCAGCAGCTTGGTATTGGCATCCGGCACAGATACGCAGTATTTT; cdr3_aa: CASSLVLASGTDTQYF
clone_size: .; j_call: TRBJ2-1; v_call: TRBV9; d_call: TRBD2; cdr3_nt: TGTGCCAGCAGCGTAGATCGGACTAGCTGGTCCAATGAGCAGTTCTTC; cdr3_aa: CASSVDRTSWSNEQFF
clone_size: .; j_call: TRBJ2-1; v_call: TRBV7-8; d_call: .; cdr3_nt: TGTGCCAGCAGCTTCTATACCCCTAGCTCCTACAATGAGCAGTTCTTC; cdr3_aa: CASSFYTPSSYNEQFF
clone_size: .; j_call: TRBJ1-5; v_call: TRBV4-1; d_call: TRBD1; cdr3_nt: TGCGCCAGCAGCCGGGGACAGGGCGTGGGACAGCCCCAGCATTTT; cdr3_aa: CASSRGQGVGQPQHF
clone_size: .; j_call: TRBJ1-4; v_call: TRBV7-9; d_call: .; cdr3_nt: TGTTCCAGCAGCGTACTTAATGAAAAACTGTTTTTT; cdr3_aa: CSSSVLNEKLFF
clone_size: few; j_call: TRBJ2-7; v_call: TRBV11-2; d_call: TRBD2; cdr3_nt: TGTGCCAGCAGCGCCCAATTTTCTAGCGGGAGCTCCACCTACGAGCAGTACTTC; cdr3_aa: CASSAQFSSGSSTYEQYF
clone_size: few; j_call: TRBJ2-7; v_call: TRBV25-1; d_call: .; cdr3_nt: TGTGCCAGCAGTCCCTGGGGGGGCGGAAAAAACGGGCAGTACTTC; cdr3_aa: CASSPWGGGKNGQYF
clone_size: .; j_call: TRBJ2-2; v_call: TRBV6-5; d_call: TRBD2; cdr3_nt: TGTGCCAGCAGGACCGGGACTAGCACCGGGGAGCTGTTTTTT; cdr3_aa: CASRTGTSTGELFF
clone_size: .; j_call: TRBJ2-7; v_call: TRBV6-1; d_call: TRBD1; cdr3_nt: TGTGCCAGCAGTGTGCGGGACAGGGGAACCTACGAGCAGTACTTC; cdr3_aa: CASSVRDRGTYEQYF
clone_size: few; j_call: TRBJ2-1; v_call: TRBV7-9; d_call: TRBD2; cdr3_nt: TGTTCCAGCAGCTTAGCCGGGACTAGCGGGGGGGAATACAATGAGCAGTTCTTC; cdr3_aa: CSSSLAGTSGGEYNEQFF
clone_size: .; j_call: TRBJ1-1; v_call: TRBV18; d_call: .; cdr3_nt: TGTGCCAGCTCACCACTCGGGGACACTGAAGCTTTCTTT; cdr3_aa: CASSPLGDTEAFF
clone_size: few; j_call: TRBJ2-3; v_call: TRBV30; d_call: TRBD1; cdr3_nt: TGTGCCTGGGGGACAGGGCGAGATACGCAGTATTTT; cdr3_aa: CAWGTGRDTQYF
clone_size: .; j_call: TRBJ2-7; v_call: TRBV12-5; d_call: .; cdr3_nt: TGTGCTAGTGGTTTAGGAGCCTACGAGCAGTACTTC; cdr3_aa: CASGLGAYEQYF
clone_size: .; j_call: TRBJ2-1; v_call: TRBV30; d_call: .; cdr3_nt: TGTGCCTGGGAACGGGGCTCCTACAATGAGCAGTTCTTC; cdr3_aa: CAWERGSYNEQFF
clone_size: .; j_call: TRBJ2-1; v_call: TRBV15; d_call: .; cdr3_nt: TGTGCCACCAGCAGAGAGGAGACAGAAGGATCCAATGAGCAGTTCTTC; cdr3_aa: CATSREETEGSNEQFF
clone_size: .; j_call: TRBJ2-3; v_call: TRBV9; d_call: .; cdr3_nt: TGTGCCAGCAGCGCCTACAGGGTCGGAAACACAGATACGCAGTATTTT; cdr3_aa: CASSAYRVGNTDTQYF
clone_size: few; j_call: TRBJ2-7; v_call: TRBV12-5; d_call: TRBD1; cdr3_nt: TGTGCTAGTGGTTTGAGACCGGGACAGGTGAACTACGAGCAGTACTTC; cdr3_aa: CASGLRPGQVNYEQYF
clone_size: .; j_call: TRBJ2-5; v_call: TRBV14; d_call: TRBD2; cdr3_nt: TGTGCCAGCAGCCAAGAGACTAGCGGCTGGTACCAAGAGACCCAGTACTTC; cdr3_aa: CASSQETSGWYQETQYF
clone_size: many; j_call: TRBJ2-2; v_call: TRBV28; d_call: .; cdr3_nt: TGTGCCAGCAGTTCCCCCGGGGAGCGGGTGACCGGGGAGCTGTTTTTT; cdr3_aa: CASSSPGERVTGELFF
clone_size: .; j_call: TRBJ1-2; v_call: TRBV6-1; d_call: TRBD1; cdr3_nt: TGTGCCAGCAGTGTGAACAGGGGGGGGAGTGGCTACACCTTC; cdr3_aa: CASSVNRGGSGYTF
clone_size: .; j_call: TRBJ2-7; v_call: TRBV6-1; d_call: .; cdr3_nt: TGTGCCAGCAGTGGTAGGGGAAACCCCCCCTACGAGCAGTACTTC; cdr3_aa: CASSGRGNPPYEQYF
clone_size: .; j_call: TRBJ1-2; v_call: TRBV6-1; d_call: .; cdr3_nt: TGTGCCAGCAGTGACCTGGGCTGGGAGTATGGCTACACCTTC; cdr3_aa: CASSDLGWEYGYTF
clone_size: .; j_call: TRBJ2-5; v_call: TRBV5-1; d_call: .; cdr3_nt: TGCGCCAGCGAACCGGTCCAAGAGACCCAGTACTTC; cdr3_aa: CASEPVQETQYF
clone_size: .; j_call: TRBJ2-1; v_call: TRBV5-1; d_call: TRBD2; cdr3_nt: TGCGCCAGCAGCTTGGGAGGGACTAGCGGGCACAATGAGCAGTTCTTC; cdr3_aa: CASSLGGTSGHNEQFF
clone_size: .; j_call: TRBJ2-7; v_call: TRBV5-1; d_call: TRBD2; cdr3_nt: TGCGCCAGCAGCTTTGAAGGGGCTAGCGGGAGTAACGAGCAGTACTTC; cdr3_aa: CASSFEGASGSNEQYF
clone_size: .; j_call: TRBJ2-5; v_call: TRBV14; d_call: .; cdr3_nt: TGTGCCAGCAGCGCCGGGACTCCTGCAGCAGCACAGTACTTC; cdr3_aa: CASSAGTPAAAQYF
clone_size: few; j_call: TRBJ1-4; v_call: TRBV2; d_call: .; cdr3_nt: TGTGCCAGCAGACCGACACTGGGGCATGAAAAACTGTTTTTT; cdr3_aa: CASRPTLGHEKLFF
clone_size: .; j_call: TRBJ1-5; v_call: TRBV28; d_call: TRBD1; cdr3_nt: TGTGCCAGCAGTACCGGAGGGACAGGGTTGCAGCCCCAGCATTTT; cdr3_aa: CASSTGGTGLQPQHF
clone_size: .; j_call: TRBJ1-4; v_call: TRBV11-2; d_call: .; cdr3_nt: TGTGCCAGCAGCCCCCGGCGGGGGGGCGTGGAAAAACTGTTTTTT; cdr3_aa: CASSPRRGGVEKLFF
clone_size: .; j_call: TRBJ1-4; v_call: TRBV5-6; d_call: .; cdr3_nt: TGTGCCAGCAGCGAAACAGGGACGGTTGAAAAACTGTTTTTT; cdr3_aa: CASSETGTVEKLFF
clone_size: .; j_call: TRBJ1-2; v_call: TRBV6-6; d_call: .; cdr3_nt: TGTGCCAGCAGTTACTCTGGGAAGGCAGAGGGAGGCTACACCTTC; cdr3_aa: CASSYSGKAEGGYTF
clone_size: .; j_call: TRBJ1-1; v_call: TRBV19; d_call: TRBD1; cdr3_nt: TGTGCCAGTACCCCGAGGGACAGGGGCACTGAAGCTTTCTTT; cdr3_aa: CASTPRDRGTEAFF
clone_size: once; j_call: TRBJ1-1; v_call: TRBV18; d_call: .; cdr3_nt: TGTGCCAGCTCACGGGGGGGTTTAAACACTGAAGCTTTCTTT; cdr3_aa: CASSRGGLNTEAFF
clone_size: .; j_call: TRBJ2-3; v_call: TRBV12-1; d_call: .; cdr3_nt: TGTGCCAGCAGCTTTGGTCAGGGTGGTGGCACAGATACGCAGTATTTT; cdr3_aa: CASSFGQGGGTDTQYF
clone_size: .; j_call: TRBJ2-5; v_call: TRBV5-1; d_call: TRBD1; cdr3_nt: TGCGCCAGCAGCTTGGCACGGACAGGGGGAGAGACCCAGTACTTC; cdr3_aa: CASSLARTGGETQYF